This T cell receptor (beta chain) is drawn from a study of immune cell composition in non-small cell lung cancer. Overall study: Lung adenocarcinoma or squamous carcinoma made up most tumours. Notes on the study in general: Roughly 80% of squamous and roughly 32% of adenocarcinoma cases had tumour-associated clones >0.5%.

The normal lung sample lay at least 3 cm, and maximally far, from the tumour. As to this clone: Its antigen remains unknown.

Germline V lookup: CDR1 MNHNY, CDR2 SVGAGI (reference sequence). The CDR3 extends over 14 amino acids. V lost 6 bases to trimming and J lost 2 bases; unmatched junction nucleotides: 4. Sequencing used immunoSEQ multiplex PCR; TCRdb keeps in-frame clones, though not all of them. Of some 5,800 clones in the sample, nearly 90% are singletons; the top ten hold less than 8%. Specimen: non-adjacent lung tissue. V and J are TRBV6-6 and TRBJ2-7; TRBD2 matches 10 bases. The clonotype was recovered from a human donor with non-small cell lung cancer. The CDR3 sequence is CASRLAGATYEQYF. CDR3 DNA sequence: TGTGCCAGCAGGCTAGCGGGAGCAACCTACGAGCAGTACTTC.